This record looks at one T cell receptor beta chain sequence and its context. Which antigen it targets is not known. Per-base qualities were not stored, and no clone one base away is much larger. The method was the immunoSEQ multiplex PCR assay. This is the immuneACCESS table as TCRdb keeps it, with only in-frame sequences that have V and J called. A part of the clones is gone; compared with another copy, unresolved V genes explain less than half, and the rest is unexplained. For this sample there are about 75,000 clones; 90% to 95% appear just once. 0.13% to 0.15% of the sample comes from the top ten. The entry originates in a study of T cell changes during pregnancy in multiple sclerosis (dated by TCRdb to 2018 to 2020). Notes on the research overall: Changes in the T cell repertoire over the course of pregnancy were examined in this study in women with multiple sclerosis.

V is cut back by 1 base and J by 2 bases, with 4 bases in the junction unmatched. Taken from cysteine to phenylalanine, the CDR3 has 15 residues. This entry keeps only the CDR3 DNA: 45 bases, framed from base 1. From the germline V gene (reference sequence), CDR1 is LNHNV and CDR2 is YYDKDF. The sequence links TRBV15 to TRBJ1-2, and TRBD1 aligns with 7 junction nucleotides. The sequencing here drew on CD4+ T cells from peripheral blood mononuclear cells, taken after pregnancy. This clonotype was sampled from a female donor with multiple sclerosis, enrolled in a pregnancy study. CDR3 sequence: CATSRAGDSNYGYTF. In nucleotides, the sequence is TGTGCCACCAGCAGAGCCGGGGACAGCAACTATGGCTACACCTTC. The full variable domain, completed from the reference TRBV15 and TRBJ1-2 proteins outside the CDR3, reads DAMVIQNPRYQVTQFGKPVTLSCSQTLNHNVMYWYQQKSSQAPKLLFHYYDKDFNNEADTPDNFQSRRPNTSFCFLDIRSPGLGDTAMYLCATSRAGDSNYGYTFGSGTRLTVV.